What follows are 7 T cell receptor beta chains derived from one specimen sequenced in a study of beta chain features in type 1 diabetes. Every isolated RNA sample was fully reverse transcribed, so sequencing captured expressed TCRB transcripts. This table comes from immunoSEQ multiplex PCR, and its TCRdb copy is limited to in-frame clones, with some not included. The sample lists 860,000 or so clones, 15% to 20% seen once, with 0.023% in the top ten. Sequenced: naive CD4+ T cells from blood. These receptors all stem from a woman under 30 in good health.

This rearrangement joins TRBV19 to TRBJ2-3, with 9 bases matching TRBD2. CDR3 size: 15 residues. Losses at the gene ends were 8 bases for V and 8 bases for J; bases not matched to a gene: 14. Germline V gene data show CDR1 as LNHDA and CDR2 as SQIVND (reference sequence). CDR3 bases: TGTGCCAGTTCTGAAAGCGCGGGAGGGCCGGGTACGCAGTATTTT. Translating it yields CASSESAGGPGTQYF. Looking up the rest from reference TRBV19 and TRBJ2-3 gives the full variable domain: DGGITQSPKYLFRKEGQNVTLSCEQNLNHDAMYWYRQDPGQGLRLIYYSQIVNDFQKGDIAEGYSVSREKKESFPLTVTSAQKNPTAFYLCASSESAGGPGTQYFGPGTRLTVL.

This clone was seen a few times. The rearrangement links TRBV6-1 to TRBJ1-2; D unclear. V shed 5 bases and J shed 4 bases, with 17 bases lying between them. Germline V gene lookup returns CDR1 MNHNS and CDR2 SASEGT. This CDR3 is 15 amino acids long. This CDR3 reads CASSSPHFGGYGYTF. The CDR3 DNA follows: TGTGCCAGCAGTTCCCCCCACTTTGGTGGCTATGGCTACACCTTC.

This clone was detected only a few times. The V gene is TRBV15, the J gene TRBJ2-7; unclear D gene. CDR3 length: 15 amino acids. CDR1 and CDR2 from the germline V gene are LNHNV and YYDKDF (reference sequence). Deletions cut 0 bases from V and 4 bases from J, with 13 bases between. CDR3 sequence: CATSRDRMSGYEQYF. The CDR3 DNA is TGTGCCACCAGCAGAGATAGAATGTCTGGTTACGAGCAGTACTTC.

Only a few counts were recorded for this clone. The chain combines TRBV6-6 with TRBJ2-7; a weak D match, TRBD2 (5 bases). Trimming stripped 8 bases from V and 4 bases from J, with 18 bases between. Germline V CDR1 and CDR2: MNHNY, SVGAGI (reference sequence). CDR3 length: 14 residues. The CDR3 DNA reads TGTGCCAGCCGCGGCGAGGGTTCGAGATACGAGCAGTACTTC. Amino acid sequence: CASRGEGSRYEQYF.

The rearrangement uses TRBV27 and TRBJ2-3; 8 nucleotides line up with TRBD2. The CDR3 is 17 amino acids. Germline V CDR1 and CDR2: MNHEY, SMNVEV (reference sequence). Trimming removed 3 bases from V and 2 bases from J; junction bases left unmatched: 10. The CDR3 DNA is TGTGCCAGCAGTTTGTACGTCAGCGGGAGAAACACAGATACGCAGTATTTT. Translating gives CASSLYVSGRNTDTQYF.

The chain is built from TRBV15 and TRBJ2-7; weak D call: TRBD2 (5 bases). Germline CDR1 LNHNV, CDR2 YYDKDF (reference sequence). V lost 0 bases and J 9 bases, leaving 15 bases between the germline ends. This CDR3 is 14 amino acids long. This CDR3 reads CATSRDPLSGGQYF. For the CDR3, the DNA is TGTGCCACCAGCAGAGATCCTTTAAGCGGAGGGCAGTACTTC.

V gene TRBV6-5 combines with J gene TRBJ2-7; a weak D match, TRBD2 (6 bases). The CDR3 is made up of 13 amino acids. V lost 0 bases and J 12 bases, leaving 15 bases between the germline ends. Germline V lookup: CDR1 MNHEY, CDR2 SVGAGI. CDR3 bases: TGTGCCAGCAGTTACTCGGGAGGCCAACTACGGTACTTC. Translation: CASSYSGGQLRYF.